Below, 10 T cell receptor beta chains from the same sample are listed, as sequenced in a study of T cell repertoires in aging, cancer and after chemotherapy. TRB rearrangements spanning V, D and J were amplified using mixed TRB-A/B primers. One entry per CDR3 protein results from TCRdb running MiXCR on the multiplex PCR reads. The table records some 15,000 distinct CDR3 sequences, 50% of them present only once. Peripheral blood genomic DNA, not sorted cells or RNA, was the template. The sequenced sample was blood. These receptors originate from a human donor in good health.

The chain is built from TRBV29-1 and TRBJ2-1; D gene uncertain. Trimming took off 8 bases at V and 9 bases at J, with 20 bases between the two ends. The CDR3 is 13 residues long. Germline V gives CDR1 SQVTM, CDR2 ANQGSEA. The chain's CDR3 is CSLRRTIGAEQFF. The DNA for the CDR3 is TGCAGCCTACGTAGGACGATTGGAGCTGAGCAGTTCTTC.

V and J are TRBV27 and TRBJ2-2, with TRBD2 matching over 10 bases. After removal of 2 bases from V and 7 bases from J, the junction contained 13 bases not matched to a gene. This CDR3 is built from 18 residues. The germline gives CDR1 MNHEY, CDR2 SMNVEV (reference sequence). The CDR3 reads CASSLLSPAGGPNGELFF. As DNA, the CDR3 is TGTGCCAGCAGTTTACTATCTCCAGCGGGAGGGCCTAACGGGGAGCTGTTTTTT.

Relative to its sample, this clonotype is medium-sized. The gene calls are TRBV11-1 and TRBJ2-7; D is uncertain. Trimming shortened V by 2 bases and J by 5 bases, and 10 bases separated the two germline ends. Germline V gene data show CDR1 as SGHAT and CDR2 as FQDESV (reference sequence). There are 13 residues in the CDR3. The CDR3 region has the DNA TGTGCCAGCAGCTTACTGGGTGCGCACGAGCAGTACTTC. Translating gives CASSLLGAHEQYF.

V and J are TRBV19 and TRBJ2-2, with 10 bases fitting TRBD2. From germline, CDR1 is LNHDA and CDR2 SQIVND (reference sequence). The CDR3 has 16 residues. Losses at the gene ends were 4 bases for V and 8 bases for J; bases not matched to a gene: 10. The CDR3, as DNA: TGTGCCAGTAGTAACCCTAGCGGGAGCGGCGAGGGGGAGCTGTTTTTT. This gives the protein CASSNPSGSGEGELFF.

V usage is TRBV6-2 or TRBV6-3 and J usage is TRBJ2-5, with D unresolved. Germline V CDR1 and CDR2: MNHEY, SVGEGT. The V and J ends lost 6 bases and 2 bases respectively, with 19 bases between them. The CDR3 extends over 16 amino acids. CDR3 nucleotides: TGTGCCAGCAGCGCCCTCGGCAGTTTCGTACAAGAGACCCAGTACTTC. This encodes CASSALGSFVQETQYF.

The V call is TRBV6-5, the J call TRBJ2-7; no clear D gene. This CDR3 comprises 14 residues. Germline loops: CDR1 MNHEY, CDR2 SVGAGI. V dropped 4 bases and J dropped 4 bases, with 14 bases sitting between them. The CDR3 nucleotides are TGTGCCAGCAGTTCCTCGGGTCTGCCTTACGAGCAGTACTTC. Its protein product is CASSSSGLPYEQYF.

This clonotype is deemed medium-sized (0.01 to 0.1%). The chain recombines TRBV29-1 with TRBJ2-7; 8 positions agree with TRBD2. Germline V gene data show CDR1 as SQVTM and CDR2 as ANQGSEA. CDR3 length: 12 residues. The V gene end was trimmed by 3 bases and the J gene end by 5 bases; junction bases not matched to a gene: 3. CDR3 nucleotides: TGCAGCGTTGATGGGACTAGGCACGAGCAGTACTTC. This encodes CSVDGTRHEQYF.

This chain uses TRBV12-3 or TRBV12-4 with TRBJ2-1; 8 bases map to TRBD2. The CDR3 runs 15 residues. The V gene end was trimmed by 9 bases and the J gene end by 7 bases; junction bases not matched to a gene: 14. The CDR3: CASNPRSGGWNEQFF. The CDR3 region has the DNA TGTGCCAGTAATCCTAGATCGGGAGGGTGGAATGAGCAGTTCTTC.

The chain carries TRBV6-5 and TRBJ2-1; TRBD2 agrees at 7 bases. The V gene end was trimmed by 7 bases and the J gene end by 0 bases; junction bases not matched to a gene: 6. The CDR3 runs 15 residues. CDR1 MNHEY and CDR2 SVGAGI come from the germline V gene. CDR3 sequence reads: CASKRGGSSYNEQFF. The CDR3 region has the DNA TGTGCCAGCAAACGTGGCGGGAGCTCCTACAATGAGCAGTTCTTC.

This clonotype is categorized as medium-sized (0.01 to 0.1%). The rearrangement uses TRBV5-4 and TRBJ2-7, with D unresolved. Germline V gene lookup returns CDR1 SGHNT and CDR2 YYREEE (reference sequence). V was cut by 2 bases and J by 3 bases, with 12 bases left in between. The CDR3 sequence is 14 residues long. Here the CDR3 reads CASSLQGSDYEQYF. CDR3 in DNA: TGTGCCAGCAGCTTACAAGGGTCGGACTACGAGCAGTACTTC.